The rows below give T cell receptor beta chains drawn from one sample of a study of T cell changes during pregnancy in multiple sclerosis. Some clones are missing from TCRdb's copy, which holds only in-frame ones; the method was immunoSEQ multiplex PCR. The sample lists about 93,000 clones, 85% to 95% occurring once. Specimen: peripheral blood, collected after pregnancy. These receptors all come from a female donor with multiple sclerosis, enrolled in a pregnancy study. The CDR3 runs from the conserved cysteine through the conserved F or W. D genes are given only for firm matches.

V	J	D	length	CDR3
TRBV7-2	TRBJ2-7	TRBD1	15	CASSLGQGSSYEQYF
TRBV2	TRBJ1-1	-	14	CASSGDRYNTEAFF
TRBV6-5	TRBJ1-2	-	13	CASSYAGTYGYTF
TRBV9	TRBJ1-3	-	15	CASSPDGAGRNTIYF
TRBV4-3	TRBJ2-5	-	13	CASSQAPLRTQYF
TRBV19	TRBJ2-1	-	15	CASRETDRTYNEQFF
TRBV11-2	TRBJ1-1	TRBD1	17	CASSLWEGFGTAIEAFF
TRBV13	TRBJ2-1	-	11	CASSGANEQFF
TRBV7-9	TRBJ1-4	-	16	CASRATFGTTNEKLFF
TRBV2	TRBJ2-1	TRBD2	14	CASSVGLAGGEQFF
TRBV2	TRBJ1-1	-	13	CASSGRRNTEAFF
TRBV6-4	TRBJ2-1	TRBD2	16	CASSADSLAGNNEQFF
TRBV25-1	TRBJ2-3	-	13	CASSSRQRDTQYF
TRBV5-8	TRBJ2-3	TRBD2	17	CASSGGTSLLPTDTQYF
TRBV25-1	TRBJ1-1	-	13	CASSEWGGAEAFF
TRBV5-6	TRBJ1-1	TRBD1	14	CASRYGQDNTEAFF
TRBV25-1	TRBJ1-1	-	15	CASSDGQRGNTEAFF
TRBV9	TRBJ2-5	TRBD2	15	CASSVASGGLETQYF
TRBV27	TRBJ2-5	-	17	CASSPTFRRALQETQYF
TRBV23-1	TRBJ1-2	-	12	CASSTQGAGYTF
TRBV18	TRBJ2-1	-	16	CASSPPGGGGNNEQFF
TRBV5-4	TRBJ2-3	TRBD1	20	CASSLIGTGSSGLCTDTQYF
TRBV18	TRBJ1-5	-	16	CASSPPSRDVRQPQHF
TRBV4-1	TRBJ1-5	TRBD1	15	CASSLGQGVLEPQHF
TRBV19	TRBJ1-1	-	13	CASSIGSGVEAFF
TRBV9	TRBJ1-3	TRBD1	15	CASSVGTGAGNTIYF
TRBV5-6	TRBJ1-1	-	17	CASSRLEGTVSNTEAFF
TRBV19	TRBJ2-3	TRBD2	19	CASSTGLAGGLGGTDTQYF
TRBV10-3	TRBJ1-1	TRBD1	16	CAISNRGQGLDTEAFF
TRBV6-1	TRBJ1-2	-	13	CASSPGANYGYTF
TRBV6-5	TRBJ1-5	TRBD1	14	CASSYGDRDQPQHF
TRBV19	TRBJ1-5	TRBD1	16	CASSVWTGEIDQPQHF
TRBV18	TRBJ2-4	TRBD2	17	CASSPPTASGGANIQYF